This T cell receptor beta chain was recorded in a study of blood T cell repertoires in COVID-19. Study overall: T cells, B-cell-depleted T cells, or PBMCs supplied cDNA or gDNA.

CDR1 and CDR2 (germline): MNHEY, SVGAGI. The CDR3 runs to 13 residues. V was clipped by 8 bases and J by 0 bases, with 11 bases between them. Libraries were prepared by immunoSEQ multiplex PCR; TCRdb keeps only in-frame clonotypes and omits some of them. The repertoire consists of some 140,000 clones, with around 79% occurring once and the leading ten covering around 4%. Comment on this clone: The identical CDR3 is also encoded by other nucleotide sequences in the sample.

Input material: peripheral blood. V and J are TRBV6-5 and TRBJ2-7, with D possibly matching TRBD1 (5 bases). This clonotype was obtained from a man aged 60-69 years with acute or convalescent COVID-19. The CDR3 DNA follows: TGTGCCAGCCTGGGGCAGGGCTCCTACGAGCAGTACTTC. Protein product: CASLGQGSYEQYF.